This T cell receptor (beta chain) appears in the sequencing data of a study of T cell responses to AZD1222 COVID-19 vaccine. The CDR3 is 12 residues long. Germline CDR1 is MNHEY and CDR2 is SVGEGT. The V segment lost 5 bases and the J segment 13 bases; nucleotides outside the gene matches: 8. As to this clone: Its antigen is undetermined.

Libraries were prepared by immunoSEQ multiplex PCR; TCRdb keeps only in-frame clonotypes and omits some of them. The sample lists under 150,000 clones; approximately 88% were seen once. Overall study findings and caveats: Dominant at 160-218 and 743-854, vaccine-associated CD4 TCRs also spanned spike. Repertoire samples came only from after the peak T cell response. Most donors were white British and more were female, and clonal diversity was possibly underestimated.

The V gene is TRBV6-2 or TRBV6-3, the J gene TRBJ1-1; 9 nucleotides agree with TRBD1. The source is an adult who received the AZD1222 COVID-19 vaccine. The source was peripheral blood, collected 28 days after the second AZD1222 dose. CDR3 sequence: CASSTSGTGFFF. CDR3 bases: TGTGCCAGCAGTACCTCCGGGACAGGGTTTTTCTTT.